This T cell receptor (beta chain) comes out of a study of blood T cell repertoires in COVID-19. Study in general: Nucleic acid was either cDNA or gDNA, and it came from T cells, B-cell-depleted T cells, or PBMCs.

Germline V gene data show CDR1 as MNHEY and CDR2 as SVGAGI. V shed 0 bases and J 9 bases; nucleotides not matched to a gene: 9. The CDR3 is 16 residues long. Profiling relied on immunoSEQ multiplex PCR, and the TCRdb table lists in-frame clones only, not all of them. The data hold a few hundred thousand clones, with about nine tenths observed a single time. This sequence originates from a man aged 50-60 years with active or convalescent COVID-19. The chain links TRBV6-5 to TRBJ2-1; 9 bases line up with TRBD1. Specimen: peripheral blood. The CDR3 bases are TGTGCCAGCAGTTACTCTCCGGGACAGGGCTTTTCTGAGCAGTTCTTC. It encodes CASSYSPGQGFSEQFF.